Shown below are 10 T cell receptor beta chains from a single sample sequenced in a study of cytomegalovirus exposure and HLA in healthy donors. The study ran its PCR with 60 Vbeta and 13 Jbeta primers. Some clones are missing from TCRdb's copy, which holds only in-frame ones; the method was immunoSEQ multiplex PCR. This sample has 300,000 or so clones, with about four fifths found just once. What was sequenced was PBMCs. The receptors come from a woman in her thirties or forties in good health and CMV-seropositive.

The chain is built from TRBV7-3 and TRBJ2-2; TRBD2 is a possible D gene (5 bases). CDR1 is SGHTA, CDR2 FQGTGA, per germline. The V end lost 4 bases, the J end lost 4 bases, and 16 bases lay between the germline ends. The CDR3 contains 16 residues. CDR3 protein: CASSSDYSPGTGELFF. In nucleotides, the CDR3 is TGTGCCAGCAGCTCCGACTACAGCCCCGGCACCGGGGAGCTGTTTTTT.

Points on this clone: Other DNA sequences in this sample translate to the same CDR3. The rearrangement joins TRBV28 to TRBJ2-1; D unresolved. Germline CDR1 and CDR2: MDHEN and SYDVKM. Between the trimmed V and J ends, which lost 7 bases and 0 bases, there was a span of 4 bases. The CDR3 consists of 12 residues. The CDR3 loop is CASTRSYNEQFF. CDR3 DNA sequence: TGTGCCAGCACCCGCTCCTACAATGAGCAGTTCTTC.

The CDR3 DNA reads as TGTGCCAGCAGCTTAGCGGCGGGAGCTGTCCCCGATACGCAGTATTTT. Residues: CASSLAAGAVPDTQYF. The chain uses TRBV7-9 and TRBJ2-3; 7 bases fit TRBD2. With 0 bases clipped from V and 6 bases from J, the junction kept 9 bases outside the gene matches. Germline assignment: CDR1 SEHNR and CDR2 FQNEAQ (reference sequence). The CDR3 totals 16 residues. The entire variable domain, with the rest obtained from reference TRBV7-9 and TRBJ2-3, is as follows: DTGVSQNPRHKITKRGQNVTFRCDPISEHNRLYWYRQTLGQGPEFLTYFQNEAQLEKSRLLSDRFSAERPKGSFSTLEIQRTEQGDSAMYLCASSLAAGAVPDTQYFGPGTRLTVL.

The chain links TRBV4-2 to TRBJ2-2; 12 bases align to TRBD2. V gave up 0 bases and J gave up 5 bases; unmatched junction bases: 4. Germline values: CDR1 LGHNA, CDR2 YNFKEQ. The CDR3 has 17 residues. In DNA, the CDR3 is TGTGCCAGCAGCCAAGAGACTAGCGGGAGTGTGACCGGGGAGCTGTTTTTT. This encodes CASSQETSGSVTGELFF.

The gene calls are TRBV7-3 and TRBJ1-1; no firm D call. Germline loops: CDR1 SGHTA, CDR2 FQGTGA. Trimming left V 5 bases short and J 4 bases short, with 11 bases between. CDR3 size: 13 residues. CDR3: CASSPRTITEAFF. CDR3 in DNA: TGTGCCAGCAGCCCACGGACTATCACTGAAGCTTTCTTT.

The rearrangement links TRBV19 to TRBJ2-5; D may be TRBD2 (5 bases). The V end was cut by 2 bases, the J end by 7 bases, with 17 bases between. Germline V gene lookup returns CDR1 LNHDA and CDR2 SQIVND (reference sequence). The CDR3 is made up of 15 amino acids. In DNA, the CDR3 is TGTGCCAGTAGTATAACCCCCGGGATCCCAGGGACCCAGTACTTC. The encoded protein is CASSITPGIPGTQYF.

The chain is built from TRBV6-6 and TRBJ2-7; D unclear. Trimming removed 5 bases from V and 0 bases from J, with 5 bases in between. CDR1 and CDR2 from the germline V gene are MNHNY and SVGAGI (reference sequence). The CDR3 extends over 12 amino acids. CDR3 sequence: CASSQLSYEQYF. The DNA of the CDR3 is TGTGCCAGCAGTCAACTCTCCTACGAGCAGTACTTC.

The chain has TRBV7-6 and TRBJ2-3; TRBD2 aligns across 7 bases. The CDR3 covers 15 residues. The J segment lost 3 bases and the V segment lost 3 bases, leaving 6 bases of the junction unmatched. Germline CDR1 and CDR2: SGHVS and FNYEAQ. DNA of the CDR3: TGTGCCAGCAGCTTGGACGGGAGGAGGACAGATACGCAGTATTTT. Residues: CASSLDGRRTDTQYF.

The CDR3 nucleotides are TGTGCCAGCAGCCAGGGGTCGCAGGGGATGGTGGACGAGCAGTACTTC. Translating gives CASSQGSQGMVDEQYF. The chain couples TRBV4-2 to TRBJ2-7, with D possibly TRBD1 on 6 matching bases. V lost 3 bases and J 5 bases, leaving 20 bases between the germline ends. CDR3 size: 16 residues. Germline V gene data show CDR1 as LGHNA and CDR2 as YNFKEQ.

This chain's CDR3 is CASSGGSGTGGAPLHF. Written as DNA, the CDR3 is TGTGCCAGCAGTGGGGGAAGCGGGACAGGGGGCGCACCCCTCCACTTT. This chain links TRBV2 with TRBJ1-6; 12 positions agree with TRBD1. Germline V gene lookup returns CDR1 SNHLY and CDR2 FYNNEI. CDR3 length: 16 amino acids. The J segment lost 11 bases and the V segment lost 4 bases, leaving 9 bases of the junction unmatched. Together with reference TRBV2 and TRBJ1-6, the CDR3 gives the full variable domain: EPEVTQTPSHQVTQMGQEVILRCVPISNHLYFYWYRQILGQKVEFLVSFYNNEISEKSEIFDDQFSVERPDGSNFTLKIRSTKLEDSAMYFCASSGGSGTGGAPLHFGNGTRLTVT.